Included here is one T cell receptor (beta chain) sequence, with context. In the same sample, other DNA sequences code for this CDR3. This sample is drawn from a study of blood T cell repertoires in COVID-19. Overall study context: Acute and convalescent COVID-19 samples came from the United States, Italy and Spain. PBMCs, B-cell-depleted T cells, or T cells were the source of the cDNA or gDNA that made up the material.

As originally analysed: Counts of nucleated cells, estimated from reference gene primer amplification, were obtained. Sequencing was performed with immunoSEQ multiplex PCR; in TCRdb, only in-frame clones are kept and a portion is missing. For V, J and clone size, that table is used; D and trimming come from the DNA. The sample consists of approximately 350,000 clones, more than 70% of them appearing once. V was shortened by 4 bases and J by 1 base, with 8 bases between the two germline ends. Germline assignment: CDR1 SGHRS and CDR2 YFSETQ. The CDR3 sequence is 13 residues long. Enrolment of Seattle patients took place during active infection, and they were followed longitudinally.

This clonotype was obtained from a woman in her sixties or seventies with COVID-19, enrolled during active disease. V usage is TRBV5-1 and J usage is TRBJ1-1; D is possibly TRBD1 (6 bases). Sequenced: peripheral blood. The CDR3 here is CASSQDRNTEAFF. The CDR3 nucleotides are TGCGCCAGCAGCCAGGACAGGAACACTGAAGCTTTCTTT.